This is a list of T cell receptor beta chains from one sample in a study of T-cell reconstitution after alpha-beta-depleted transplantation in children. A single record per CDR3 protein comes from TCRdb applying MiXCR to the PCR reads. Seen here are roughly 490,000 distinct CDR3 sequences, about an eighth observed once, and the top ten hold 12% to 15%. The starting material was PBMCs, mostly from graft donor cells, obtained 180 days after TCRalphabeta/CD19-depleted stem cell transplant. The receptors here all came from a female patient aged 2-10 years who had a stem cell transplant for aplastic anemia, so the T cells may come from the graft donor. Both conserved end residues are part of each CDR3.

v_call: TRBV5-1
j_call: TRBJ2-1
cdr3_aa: CASSHGGVAGANEQFF

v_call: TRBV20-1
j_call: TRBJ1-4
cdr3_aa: CSARDHATPRGGEKLFF

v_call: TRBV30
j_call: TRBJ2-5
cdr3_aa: CAWSVQGPETQYF

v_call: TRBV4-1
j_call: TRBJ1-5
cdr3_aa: CASSHSDRESNQPQHF

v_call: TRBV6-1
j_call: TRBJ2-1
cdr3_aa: CASSRLAEKNEQFF

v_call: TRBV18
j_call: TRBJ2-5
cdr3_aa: CASSPSQTQYF

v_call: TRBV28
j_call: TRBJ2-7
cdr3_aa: CASSLGLAGIYEQYF

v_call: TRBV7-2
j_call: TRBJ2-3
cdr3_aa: CASSLVGITDTQYF

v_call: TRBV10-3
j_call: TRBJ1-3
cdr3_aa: CAISVKTGGSGNTIYF

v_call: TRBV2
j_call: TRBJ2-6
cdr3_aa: CTSSLIWTGPEGANVLTF

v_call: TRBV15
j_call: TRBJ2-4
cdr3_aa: CATSRDRVNIQYF

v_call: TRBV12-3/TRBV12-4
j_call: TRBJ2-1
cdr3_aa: CASGERTGIRF

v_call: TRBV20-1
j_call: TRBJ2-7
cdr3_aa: CSARGRRLAGGSDEQYF

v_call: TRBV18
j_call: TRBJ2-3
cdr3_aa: CASSPAGLAGTDTQYF

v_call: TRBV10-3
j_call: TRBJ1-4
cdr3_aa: CAISDPGTGGEKLFF

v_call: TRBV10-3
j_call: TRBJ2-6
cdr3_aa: CAISRWTGPTGVRANVLTF

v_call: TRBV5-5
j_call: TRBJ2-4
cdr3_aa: CASSLGEQGAKNSQYF

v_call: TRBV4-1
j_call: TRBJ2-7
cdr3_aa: CASSQDGGFYEQYF

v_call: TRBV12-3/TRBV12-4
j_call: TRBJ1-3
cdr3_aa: CASSPHGTGNTIYF

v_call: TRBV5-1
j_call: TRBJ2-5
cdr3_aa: CASSLKLAAQETQYF

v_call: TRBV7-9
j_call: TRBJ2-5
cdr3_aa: CASSSPDRGLEETQYF

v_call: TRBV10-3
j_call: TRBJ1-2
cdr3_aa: CAISESGGWRTPGYTF

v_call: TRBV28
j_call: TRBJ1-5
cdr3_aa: CASNGGTGSNQPQHF

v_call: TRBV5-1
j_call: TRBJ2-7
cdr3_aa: CASSVGGQYEQYF

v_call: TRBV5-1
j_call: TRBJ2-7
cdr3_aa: CASSLFRAGARSSEQYF

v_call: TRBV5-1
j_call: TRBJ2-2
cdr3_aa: CASSFTSLYTGELFF

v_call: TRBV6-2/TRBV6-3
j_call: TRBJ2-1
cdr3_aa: CASSYLRANEQFF

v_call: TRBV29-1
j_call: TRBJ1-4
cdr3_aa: CSVGRENEKLFF

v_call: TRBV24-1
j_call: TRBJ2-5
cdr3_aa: CATSGEETQYF

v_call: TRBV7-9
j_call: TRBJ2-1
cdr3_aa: CASSFAGTREQFF

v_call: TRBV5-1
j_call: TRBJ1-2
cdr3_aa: CASTVGEDYGYTF

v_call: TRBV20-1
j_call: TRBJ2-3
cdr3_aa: CSARDGRLAGDPDTQYF

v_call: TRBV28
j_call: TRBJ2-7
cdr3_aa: CASSLLAKDLRQYF

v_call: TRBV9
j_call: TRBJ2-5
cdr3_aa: CASSVDSGPVYQETQYF

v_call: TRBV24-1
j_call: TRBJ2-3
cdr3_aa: CATSERGLAGGRDTQYF

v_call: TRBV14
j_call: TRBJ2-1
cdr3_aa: CASNLGTIYNEQFF

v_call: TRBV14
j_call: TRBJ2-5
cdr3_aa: CASSPGTSHGAQYF

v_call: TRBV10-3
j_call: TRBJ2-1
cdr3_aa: CAISEGRNEQFF

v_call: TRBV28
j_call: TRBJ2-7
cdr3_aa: CASSQGLSYEQYF

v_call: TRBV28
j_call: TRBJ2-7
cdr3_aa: CASSSPTRTSGGSYEQYF

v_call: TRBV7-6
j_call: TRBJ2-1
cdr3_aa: CASSLQLATPYNEQFF

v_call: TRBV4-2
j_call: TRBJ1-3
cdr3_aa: CASSQEVARHSGNTIYF

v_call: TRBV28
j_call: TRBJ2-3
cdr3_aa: CASSSPGTGSTDTQYF

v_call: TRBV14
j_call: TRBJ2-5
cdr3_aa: CASSQGLAQETQYF

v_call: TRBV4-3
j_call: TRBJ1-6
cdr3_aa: CASSPRDRGRLHF

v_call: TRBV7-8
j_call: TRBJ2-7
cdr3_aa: CASSPSRLGGYEQYF

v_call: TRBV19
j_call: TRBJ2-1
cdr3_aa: CASSIGTYHEQFF

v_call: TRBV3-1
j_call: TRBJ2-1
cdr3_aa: CASSVINEQFF

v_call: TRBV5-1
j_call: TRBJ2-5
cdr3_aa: CASSLPSGAAQETQYF

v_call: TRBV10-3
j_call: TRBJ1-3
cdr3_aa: CAISAWTEPNTIYF

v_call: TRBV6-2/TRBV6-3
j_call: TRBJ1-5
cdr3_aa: CASSIRQGERPQHF

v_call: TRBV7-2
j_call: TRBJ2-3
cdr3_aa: CASSPGLVGSADTQYF

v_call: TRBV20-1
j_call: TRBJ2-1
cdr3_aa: CSAGTSGRGNEQFF